This T cell receptor beta chain was observed in a study of T cell repertoires in cytomegalovirus infection. TCRdb re-called the reads with MiXCR, one entry per CDR3 protein. The sample yields roughly 630,000 distinct CDR3 sequences, about 24% seen once. The CDR3 has 16 residues. Germline V CDR1 and CDR2: SGHTA, FQGNSA. After removal of 3 bases from V and 5 bases from J, the junction contained 11 bases not matched to a gene. This clonotype was observed many times. The clonotype comes from a human donor in good health (CMV status not recorded). Some clones in this sample may be carry-over from other donors' samples. The sample taken for sequencing was CD8+ T cells from PBMCs. The genes are TRBV7-2 and TRBJ1-1; 8 nucleotides agree with TRBD1. The CDR3 here is CASSLPPQGAGTEAFF. The DNA of the CDR3 is TGTGCCAGCAGCTTGCCCCCTCAGGGGGCGGGGACTGAAGCTTTCTTT.